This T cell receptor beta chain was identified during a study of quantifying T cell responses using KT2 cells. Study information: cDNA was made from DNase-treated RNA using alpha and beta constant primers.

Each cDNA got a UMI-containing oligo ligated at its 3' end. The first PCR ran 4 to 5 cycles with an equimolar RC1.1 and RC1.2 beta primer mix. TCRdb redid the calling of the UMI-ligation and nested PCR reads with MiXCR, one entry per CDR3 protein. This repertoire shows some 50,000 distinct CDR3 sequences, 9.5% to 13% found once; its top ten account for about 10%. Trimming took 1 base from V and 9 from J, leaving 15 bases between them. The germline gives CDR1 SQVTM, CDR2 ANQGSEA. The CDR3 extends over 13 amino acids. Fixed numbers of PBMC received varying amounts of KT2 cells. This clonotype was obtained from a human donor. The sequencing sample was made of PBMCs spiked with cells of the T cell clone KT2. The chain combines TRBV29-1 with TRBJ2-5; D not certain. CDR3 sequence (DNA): TGCAGCGTTGAAGGGCCGACCGGAAGTGCCCAGTACTTC. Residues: CSVEGPTGSAQYF.